These T cell receptor beta chains were read from a single sample in a study of spatial heterogeneity in lung cancer. One entry per CDR3 protein, called by TCRdb with MiXCR from the 5' RACE reads. The data contain about 23,000 distinct CDR3 sequences, over 7.5% of them seen just once; the ten biggest clones take up less than 25%. The material was PBMCs, obtained at follow-up. The receptors derive from a male donor with early-stage non-small cell lung cancer. Both conserved end residues are part of each CDR3. D genes are given only for firm matches. Size tells how often a clone was seen (once, few, many) or the class of an expanded clone, and some rows leave it out.

>TRBD1|many|TRBJ2-7|TRBV4-3
TGCGCCAGCAGCCGCTACCCCGCCGGGACAGGTGCCTACGAGCAGTACTTC
CASSRYPAGTGAYEQYF
>NA|many|TRBJ2-7|TRBV28
TGTGCCAGCAGCCCACCGCTAGGGGGAGGGAAGCAGTACTTC
CASSPPLGGGKQYF
>TRBD1|NA|TRBJ2-3|TRBV4-1
TGCGCCAGCAGCCTAGGGGGCTTCACAGATACGCAGTATTTT
CASSLGGFTDTQYF
>NA|many|TRBJ1-1|TRBV4-3
TGCGCCAGCAGCCAAGAAGGAGGGGTGACTGCGGGGAACACTGAAGCTTTCTTT
CASSQEGGVTAGNTEAFF
>TRBD1|NA|TRBJ2-7|TRBV10-1
TGCGCCAGCAGTATAACAGGGGGCTTAAGCCCCTACGAGCAGTACTTC
CASSITGGLSPYEQYF
>NA|few|TRBJ1-2|TRBV7-2
TGTGCCAGCAGCTTATATGGCGTTAACTATGGCTACACCTTC
CASSLYGVNYGYTF
>NA|many|TRBJ2-7|TRBV4-2
TGTGCCAGCAGCCAAGAAAGCGGGCGAAGTAGGGAGCAGTACTTC
CASSQESGRSREQYF
>TRBD1|few|TRBJ2-3|TRBV20-1
TGCAGTGCTAGACCGGCAGGGGGCGCAGATACGCAGTATTTT
CSARPAGGADTQYF
>NA|medium-sized|TRBJ2-3|TRBV28
TGTGCCAGCAGTTTCCGTGTCATTTTGGCAGATACGCAGTATTTT
CASSFRVILADTQYF
>TRBD1|NA|TRBJ2-7|TRBV7-2
TGTGCCAGCAGCGCGGGCGACAGGGTCCGCGGGCAGTACTTC
CASSAGDRVRGQYF
>NA|few|TRBJ2-3|TRBV6-5
TGTGCCAGCAGTTACGACGGACCTAGCACAGATACGCAGTATTTT
CASSYDGPSTDTQYF
>NA|NA|TRBJ1-1|TRBV5-6
TGTGCCAGCAGCTTGATGGAGGGGACGAACACTGAAGCTTTCTTT
CASSLMEGTNTEAFF
>NA|NA|TRBJ1-5|TRBV6-2/TRBV6-3
TGTGCCAGCAGTTTCGGGACCAATCAGCCCCAGCATTTT
CASSFGTNQPQHF
>NA|few|TRBJ2-3|TRBV18
TGTGCCAGCTCACCATTGATAGGGTCAGATACGCAGTATTTT
CASSPLIGSDTQYF
>NA|NA|TRBJ2-3|TRBV24-1
TGTGCCACCAGTGAGCCGGGCCTCCGCCTTGGGGTCACAGATACGCAGTATTTT
CATSEPGLRLGVTDTQYF
>TRBD1|NA|TRBJ2-7|TRBV10-3
TGTGCCATCAGTGATGGACAGGGGTCCTACGAGCAGTACTTC
CAISDGQGSYEQYF
>NA|many|TRBJ1-3|TRBV28
TGTGCCAGCAGTAGACAGGCGGGGGACACCATATATTTT
CASSRQAGDTIYF